These T cell receptor beta chains were read from a single sample in a study of cytomegalovirus exposure and HLA in healthy donors. Produced via immunoSEQ multiplex PCR; TCRdb's table is partial and in-frame only. This table has 55,000 to 65,000 clones, 90% to 96% appearing once. The specimen was PBMCs. The receptors originated from a man between 18 and 35 years old in good health and CMV-seronegative. Each CDR3 is given without its conserved first and last residue. Only some rows state a clone size, as once, few, many or a class for expanded clones.

clone size: NA; J gene: TRBJ2-7; V gene: TRBV10-3; CDR3 protein: AISGGLAGGVYEQY
clone size: once; J gene: TRBJ2-1; V gene: TRBV5-1; CDR3 protein: ASSTASTGGNEQF
clone size: NA; J gene: TRBJ1-2; V gene: TRBV30; CDR3 protein: AWVTGGYGYT
clone size: NA; J gene: TRBJ1-1; V gene: TRBV29-1; CDR3 protein: SVEGEAEAF
clone size: NA; J gene: TRBJ2-2; V gene: TRBV4-3; CDR3 protein: ASSQGERSGTGELF
clone size: NA; J gene: TRBJ2-5; V gene: TRBV19; CDR3 protein: ASSSGRSIETQY
clone size: NA; J gene: TRBJ2-3; V gene: TRBV5-1; CDR3 protein: ASSSGLAGGPSWNTQY
clone size: once; J gene: TRBJ2-1; V gene: TRBV28; CDR3 protein: ASTPRPRLALNEQF
clone size: NA; J gene: TRBJ2-1; V gene: TRBV6-6; CDR3 protein: ASSLAGGPDNEQF
clone size: NA; J gene: TRBJ1-1; V gene: TRBV6-5; CDR3 protein: ASSLKGQTNTEAF
clone size: once; J gene: TRBJ1-1; V gene: TRBV6-6; CDR3 protein: ASSSSQGISTEAF
clone size: NA; J gene: TRBJ2-7; V gene: TRBV6-6; CDR3 protein: ASTIGTSSSEQY
clone size: NA; J gene: TRBJ1-1; V gene: TRBV28; CDR3 protein: ASRDEARAF
clone size: NA; J gene: TRBJ2-7; V gene: TRBV28; CDR3 protein: ASSWGASGSVEQY
clone size: once; J gene: TRBJ1-5; V gene: TRBV28; CDR3 protein: ASSGPGLSNQPQH
clone size: few; J gene: TRBJ2-7; V gene: TRBV30; CDR3 protein: AADSYEQY
clone size: once; J gene: TRBJ2-3; V gene: TRBV6-6; CDR3 protein: ASSHTSGTTDTQY
clone size: NA; J gene: TRBJ2-3; V gene: TRBV7-9; CDR3 protein: ASSSNRGQPDTQY
clone size: NA; J gene: TRBJ1-2; V gene: TRBV7-9; CDR3 protein: ASSLQGTQRGYT
clone size: NA; J gene: TRBJ1-5; V gene: TRBV30; CDR3 protein: AWTSQQNQPQH
clone size: NA; J gene: TRBJ2-4; V gene: TRBV2; CDR3 protein: ASRATEAKNIQY
clone size: NA; J gene: TRBJ1-1; V gene: TRBV6-6; CDR3 protein: ASSFPTGPNTEAF
clone size: NA; J gene: TRBJ2-7; V gene: TRBV27; CDR3 protein: ASSTGPLREQY
clone size: NA; J gene: TRBJ2-7; V gene: TRBV19; CDR3 protein: ASSITGQGLEEQY
clone size: once; J gene: TRBJ2-3; V gene: TRBV4-1; CDR3 protein: ASSRPTAGLATDTQY
clone size: NA; J gene: TRBJ2-7; V gene: TRBV7-2; CDR3 protein: ASSSGGTGSYEQY
clone size: NA; J gene: TRBJ1-2; V gene: TRBV9; CDR3 protein: ASSPRDSYYGYT
clone size: NA; J gene: TRBJ2-1; V gene: TRBV6-5; CDR3 protein: ASSYSDSDNEQF
clone size: NA; J gene: TRBJ2-7; V gene: TRBV6-6; CDR3 protein: ASTRASEQY
clone size: once; J gene: TRBJ1-4; V gene: TRBV30; CDR3 protein: AAQTPLQEKLF
clone size: NA; J gene: TRBJ2-1; V gene: TRBV9; CDR3 protein: ASSVGAGANEQF
clone size: NA; J gene: TRBJ2-7; V gene: TRBV20-1; CDR3 protein: SASRLDEQY
clone size: NA; J gene: NA; V gene: TRBV15; CDR3 protein: ATSRDSGTGGYEQY
clone size: NA; J gene: TRBJ1-2; V gene: TRBV5-1; CDR3 protein: ASQPGQGAKGYT
clone size: NA; J gene: TRBJ1-3; V gene: TRBV7-9; CDR3 protein: ASSFGGGGNTIY
clone size: NA; J gene: TRBJ2-3; V gene: TRBV7-8; CDR3 protein: ASSSPGLAPDTQY
clone size: NA; J gene: TRBJ2-3; V gene: TRBV2; CDR3 protein: ASSRQGHTDTQY